This T cell receptor (beta chain) was profiled in a study of blood T cells in healthy people across ages. Study-wide results and caveats: Strong correlation was found linking TCR beta diversity to naive T cell percentage.

Worth noting for this clonotype: No antigen is known for it.

CDR1 is SEHNR and CDR2 is FQNEAQ in the germline V gene (reference sequence). This CDR3 is built from 13 residues. Trimming cost V 7 bases and J 3 bases, with 12 bases left between them. A second about 6 to 12 cycle PCR used barcoded and J-beta primers. MiXCR, applied by TCRdb to the 5' RACE reads, yields one record per CDR3 protein. This table holds hundreds of thousands of distinct CDR3 sequences, around two thirds found once. The sequenced sample was blood. This chain uses TRBV7-9 with TRBJ1-2; D not resolved. The clonotype originates from a man aged 25-45 years in good health. The CDR3 nucleotides are TGTGCCAGCACCTCACCCGACTACTATGGCTACACCTTC. Its protein is CASTSPDYYGYTF. Full variable domain (rest looked up from reference TRBV7-9 and TRBJ1-2): DTGVSQNPRHKITKRGQNVTFRCDPISEHNRLYWYRQTLGQGPEFLTYFQNEAQLEKSRLLSDRFSAERPKGSFSTLEIQRTEQGDSAMYLCASTSPDYYGYTFGSGTRLTVV.